The TCR beta chain described here comes from a study of T cells in narcolepsy. Looking at the study overall: Healthy controls were enrolled alongside patients with narcolepsy type 1 or type 2. General study results and limits: Autoreactive clonotypes reportedly recurred in blood of same and different patients, not controls. Comparing one patient's CSF and blood CD4+ clonotypes highlighted HCRT- and TRIB2-specific autoreactive clonotypes.

A note on this clone: Its antigen is still unknown.

The repertoire was sequenced with immunoSEQ multiplex PCR; TCRdb's copy has only in-frame clones and lacks some. The top ten clones hold approximately 22% of a sample with under 11,000 clones, 65% to 80% of them seen once. The specimen sequenced was CD45RA- memory CD8+ T cells from PBMCs. The source is a human donor with narcolepsy.

The CDR3 is CASSLEGAGSEAFF. DNA of the CDR3: TGTGCCAGCAGCTTAGAGGGGGCAGGATCTGAAGCTTTCTTT. The rearrangement links TRBV7-9 to TRBJ1-1; 7 bases are a match to TRBD1. V lost 1 base and J lost 6; bases outside the gene matches: 5. CDR1 is SEHNR, CDR2 FQNEAQ, per germline (reference sequence). The CDR3 runs to 14 residues.